The 25 T cell receptor beta chains below come from one sample, sequenced in a study of T-cell memory formation after mild COVID-19. MiXCR, applied by TCRdb to the 5' RACE reads, yields one record per CDR3 protein. The table lists a few hundred thousand distinct CDR3 sequences, about a sixth of them singletons. Sequencing was performed on PBMCs or a T cell subset sorted from them (not recorded which). Receptor source: a man aged 18 to 29 who had mild COVID-19 (a few samples of this study predate the infection). Cell type and time point are not known.

The rearrangement uses TRBV2 and TRBJ2-3, with D unclear. CDR3 length equals 12 residues. Deletions cut 1 base from V and 7 bases from J, with 6 bases between. The V gene's germline CDR1 is SNHLY and CDR2 FYNNEI. The CDR3 region is CASSEGAYTQYF. CDR3 nucleotide sequence: TGTGCCAGCAGTGAAGGAGCGTATACGCAGTATTTT.

CDR3 DNA: TGTGCCAGCGGCCAAGGCACCATATATTTT. Encoded protein: CASGQGTIYF. J is TRBJ1-3 and V is TRBV6-5; D uncertain. Germline-derived CDR1 and CDR2 are MNHEY and SVGAGI. V was pared by 8 bases and J by 9 bases, with 8 bases between. The CDR3 contains 10 residues.

The chain employs TRBV2 and TRBJ2-2; no clear D. The CDR3 totals 14 residues. Germline V gene lookup returns CDR1 SNHLY and CDR2 FYNNEI. V lost 6 bases to trimming and J lost 0 bases, with 8 bases between them. The CDR3 reads CASSPLANTGELFF. CDR3 DNA sequence: TGTGCCAGCAGCCCCCTGGCGAACACCGGGGAGCTGTTTTTT. Based on the CDR3 plus reference TRBV2 and TRBJ2-2, the full variable domain is EPEVTQTPSHQVTQMGQEVILRCVPISNHLYFYWYRQILGQKVEFLVSFYNNEISEKSEIFDDQFSVERPDGSNFTLKIRSTKLEDSAMYFCASSPLANTGELFFGEGSRLTVL.

The chain combines TRBV5-1 with TRBJ1-2, with a possible D match to TRBD1 (6 bases). CDR3 length equals 13 residues. Germline CDR1 and CDR2: SGHRS and YFSETQ. V was pared by 4 bases and J by 5 bases, with 12 bases between. The CDR3 nucleotides read TGCGCCAGCAGCCCGGGGACACTTTATGGCTACACCTTC. As protein: CASSPGTLYGYTF.

V is TRBV20-1 and J is TRBJ1-1; no reliable D call. V was trimmed by 0 bases and J by 2 bases, leaving 10 bases between them. Germline CDR1 and CDR2: DFQATT and SNEGSKA (reference sequence). The CDR3 length is 14 residues. CDR3 sequence reads: CSARDEGINTEAFF. As DNA, the CDR3 is TGCAGTGCTAGAGATGAGGGAATAAACACTGAAGCTTTCTTT.

In this sample, this clonotype turned up many times. The V and J genes are TRBV7-6 and TRBJ2-5; D unclear. V gave up 5 bases and J gave up 0 bases, with 4 bases separating them. Per germline, CDR1 SGHVS and CDR2 FNYEAQ. There are 12 residues in the CDR3. The CDR3 protein is CASSPHQETQYF. DNA for the CDR3: TGTGCCAGCAGCCCGCACCAAGAGACCCAGTACTTC.

This sequence joins TRBV28 and TRBJ1-1; a weak D match, TRBD1 (6 bases). Deletions cut 1 base from V and 2 bases from J, with 11 bases between. Germline CDR1 is MDHEN and CDR2 is SYDVKM. The CDR3 spans 15 residues. The CDR3 loop is CASSLSGGVNTEAFF. CDR3 bases: TGTGCCAGCAGTTTATCGGGGGGCGTAAACACTGAAGCTTTCTTT.

This chain joins TRBV12-3 or TRBV12-4 and TRBJ2-3; D not certain. Trimming shortened V by 6 bases and J by 6 bases, and 16 bases separated the two germline ends. The CDR3 loop spans 14 amino acids. In nucleotides, the CDR3 is TGTGCCAGCAGCCCCGGAAGGAAGCAGGATACGCAGTATTTT. Amino acids: CASSPGRKQDTQYF.

This chain links TRBV4-1 with TRBJ1-4; D is unresolved. The germline V and J ends were trimmed by 0 bases and 10 bases, with 21 bases remaining between them. This CDR3 is built from 17 residues. Germline CDR1 reads MGHRA; CDR2 reads YSYEKL. The CDR3 DNA sequence: TGCGCCAGCAGCCAAGATTATGAGGCCTTAACCCAGAGAAAACTGTTTTTT. Its protein is CASSQDYEALTQRKLFF.

This rearrangement joins TRBV29-1 to TRBJ2-3; unclear D gene. V was cut by 4 bases and J by 2 bases, with 7 bases left in between. This CDR3 is 12 amino acids long. Per germline, CDR1 SQVTM and CDR2 ANQGSEA. CDR3 nucleotide sequence: TGCAGCGTTGGTCTCCACACAGATACGCAGTATTTT. The encoded protein is CSVGLHTDTQYF.

This chain joins TRBV4-3 and TRBJ2-3, with TRBD2 as a possible D gene (5 bases). Trimming removed 0 bases from V and 0 bases from J, with 10 bases in between. In germline, CDR1 is LGHNA, CDR2 YSLEER. The CDR3 sequence is 16 residues long. CDR3 residues: CASSQDRGFSTDTQYF. Here the CDR3 DNA reads TGCGCCAGCAGCCAAGATCGGGGTTTTAGCACAGATACGCAGTATTTT.

The chain uses TRBV6-5 and TRBJ1-1, with D perhaps TRBD1 (5 bases). Trimming stripped 5 bases from V and 9 bases from J, with 13 bases between. Germline-derived CDR1 and CDR2 are MNHEY and SVGAGI. The CDR3 has 12 amino acids. This CDR3 reads CASSGLQDQAFF. In DNA form, the CDR3 reads TGTGCCAGCAGTGGTTTACAGGACCAAGCTTTCTTT.

This clonotype has only one observation. V is TRBV7-6 and J is TRBJ2-7, with D hard to call. V lost 5 bases, J lost 0 bases, and 8 bases lay in between. The CDR3 totals 13 residues. Germline V gives CDR1 SGHVS, CDR2 FNYEAQ. Written as DNA, the CDR3 is TGTGCCAGCAGCCATGGAAGCTCCTACGAGCAGTACTTC. Residues: CASSHGSSYEQYF.

This rearrangement joins TRBV5-1 to TRBJ1-4; D perhaps matches TRBD1 (6 bases). Germline V gives CDR1 SGHRS, CDR2 YFSETQ. The CDR3 has 14 residues. V lost 6 bases to trimming and J lost 5 bases, with 14 bases between them. DNA of the CDR3: TGCGCCAGCACCCCCACGACAGGCAATGAAAAACTGTTTTTT. Translating gives CASTPTTGNEKLFF.

In this sample, this clonotype turned up a few times. The chain uses TRBV4-1 and TRBJ1-1, with D uncertain. Trimming stripped 5 bases from V and 4 bases from J, with 14 bases between. This CDR3 contains 14 residues. Germline loops: CDR1 MGHRA, CDR2 YSYEKL. CDR3 sequence reads: CASSLGTLGTEAFF. DNA for the CDR3: TGCGCCAGCAGCTTAGGTACTCTCGGCACTGAAGCTTTCTTT.

V usage is TRBV7-6 and J usage is TRBJ2-6, with D possibly being TRBD1 (5 bases). The germline V gene has CDR1 SGHVS and CDR2 FNYEAQ. This CDR3 region has 15 residues. V lost 5 bases and J lost 0, with 8 bases in between. The CDR3 bases are TGTGCCAGCAGCCGACAGTCCTCTGGGGCCAACGTCCTGACTTTC. Its protein is CASSRQSSGANVLTF.

The chain couples TRBV7-3 to TRBJ2-7; a possible D gene is TRBD1 (6 bases). With 4 bases removed from V and 5 bases from J, the gap between germline ends came to 21 bases. CDR3 size: 16 residues. The germline gives CDR1 SGHTA, CDR2 FQGTGA. CDR3 residues: CASSSPGTRIGDEQYV. The CDR3 bases are TGTGCCAGCAGCTCACCCGGGACACGCATCGGCGACGAGCAGTACGTC.

This chain joins TRBV20-1 and TRBJ2-3; 11 bases match TRBD2. The V gene's germline CDR1 is DFQATT and CDR2 SNEGSKA (reference sequence). This CDR3 contains 15 residues. Losses at the gene ends were 1 base for V and 4 bases for J; bases not matched to a gene: 4. The CDR3 bases are TGCAGTGCTAGAGGTCGTAGCGGGGGGGCAGATACGCAGTATTTT. This translates into CSARGRSGGADTQYF.

In this sample, this clonotype turned up a few times. The genes are TRBV10-3 and TRBJ2-1; 9 nucleotides agree with TRBD2. Trimming removed 2 bases from V and 9 bases from J; junction bases left unmatched: 5. Germline CDR1 is ENHRY and CDR2 is SYGVKD. The CDR3 totals 14 residues. The CDR3 sequence: CAISENLAGFEQFF. The CDR3 DNA reads TGTGCCATCAGTGAGAATCTAGCGGGGTTTGAGCAGTTCTTC.

The rearrangement joins TRBV6-5 to TRBJ2-7; 10 nucleotides agree with TRBD1. The V segment lost 5 bases and the J segment 12 bases; nucleotides outside the gene matches: 10. The CDR3 totals 13 residues. Germline lookup yields CDR1 MNHEY and CDR2 SVGAGI. CDR3 in DNA: TGTGCCAGCAGTGACTGGACAGGGGGGGAATGGTACGTC. This sequence encodes CASSDWTGGEWYV.

This clonotype was observed a few times. The genes are TRBV6-5 and TRBJ2-5, with 8 bases lining up with TRBD2. With V trimmed by 2 bases and J by 2 bases, 4 bases remained unmatched. CDR3 length equals 15 residues. Germline V gene lookup returns CDR1 MNHEY and CDR2 SVGAGI. CDR3 loop: CASSYGSGVQETQYF. CDR3 in DNA: TGTGCCAGCAGTTACGGTAGCGGGGTGCAAGAGACCCAGTACTTC.

This clonotype showed up just a few times. The V call is TRBV7-9, the J call TRBJ1-1; the match to TRBD1 covers 7 bases. Germline CDR1 is SEHNR and CDR2 is FQNEAQ (reference sequence). The CDR3 runs to 16 residues. With 3 bases clipped from V and 5 bases from J, the junction kept 12 bases outside the gene matches. The CDR3 here is CASSLGLGQIWTEAFF. CDR3 nucleotides: TGTGCCAGCAGCTTGGGACTGGGACAGATATGGACTGAAGCTTTCTTT. Using reference TRBV7-9 and TRBJ1-1 for the parts outside the CDR3, the full variable domain is DTGVSQNPRHKITKRGQNVTFRCDPISEHNRLYWYRQTLGQGPEFLTYFQNEAQLEKSRLLSDRFSAERPKGSFSTLEIQRTEQGDSAMYLCASSLGLGQIWTEAFFGQGTRLTVV.

The gene calls are TRBV5-1 and TRBJ2-7; D is possibly TRBD2 (5 bases). The CDR3 loop spans 14 amino acids. CDR1 is SGHRS, CDR2 YFSETQ, per germline. V lost 10 bases and J lost 4, with 21 bases in between. CDR3 in DNA: TGCGCCGACGGGTTCGGGGTCTTGAAGTACGAGCAGTACTTC. Its translation is CADGFGVLKYEQYF.

The V call is TRBV19, the J call TRBJ1-1; D not certain. The CDR3 totals 13 residues. V was cut by 3 bases and J by 1 base, with 6 bases left in between. Germline V gives CDR1 LNHDA, CDR2 SQIVND (reference sequence). The CDR3 bases are TGTGCCAGTAGTATCCGCCCGAACACTGAAGCTTTCTTT. Translated: CASSIRPNTEAFF. The full variable domain, in which reference TRBV19 and TRBJ1-1 provide the parts outside the CDR3, is DGGITQSPKYLFRKEGQNVTLSCEQNLNHDAMYWYRQDPGQGLRLIYYSQIVNDFQKGDIAEGYSVSREKKESFPLTVTSAQKNPTAFYLCASSIRPNTEAFFGQGTRLTVV.

The rearrangement uses TRBV20-1 and TRBJ1-1, with D perhaps matching TRBD1 (5 bases). This CDR3 is built from 13 residues. Trimming took off 1 base at V and 11 bases at J, with 17 bases between the two ends. Per germline, CDR1 DFQATT and CDR2 SNEGSKA (reference sequence). CDR3 protein: CSARAPPRVEAFF. CDR3 nucleotides: TGCAGTGCTAGAGCTCCCCCCAGGGTTGAGGCTTTCTTT.